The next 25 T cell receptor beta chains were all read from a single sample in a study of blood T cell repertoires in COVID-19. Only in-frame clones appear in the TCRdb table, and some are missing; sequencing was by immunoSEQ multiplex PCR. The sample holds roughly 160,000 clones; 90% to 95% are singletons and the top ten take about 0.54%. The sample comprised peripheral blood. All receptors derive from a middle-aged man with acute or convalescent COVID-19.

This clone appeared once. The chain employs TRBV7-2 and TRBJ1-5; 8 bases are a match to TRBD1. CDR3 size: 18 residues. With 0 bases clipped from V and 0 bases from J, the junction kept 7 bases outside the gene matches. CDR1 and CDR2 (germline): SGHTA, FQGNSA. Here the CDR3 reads CASSLAGTGSYSNQPQHF. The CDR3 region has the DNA TGTGCCAGCAGCTTAGCCGGGACAGGCTCTTATAGCAATCAGCCCCAGCATTTT.

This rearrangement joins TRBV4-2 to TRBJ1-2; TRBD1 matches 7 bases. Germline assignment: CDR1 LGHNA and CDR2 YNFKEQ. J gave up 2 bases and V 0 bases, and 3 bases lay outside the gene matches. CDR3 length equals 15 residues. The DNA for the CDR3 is TGTGCCAGCAGCCAAGATACGGGACAGAACTATGGCTACACCTTC. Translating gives CASSQDTGQNYGYTF.

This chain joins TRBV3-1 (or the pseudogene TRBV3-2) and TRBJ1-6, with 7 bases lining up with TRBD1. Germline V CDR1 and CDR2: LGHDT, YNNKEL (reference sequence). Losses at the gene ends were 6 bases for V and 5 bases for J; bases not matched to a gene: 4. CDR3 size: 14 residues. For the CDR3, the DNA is TGTGCCAGCAGAGGGACAGATAATAATTCACCCCTCCACTTT. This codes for CASRGTDNNSPLHF.

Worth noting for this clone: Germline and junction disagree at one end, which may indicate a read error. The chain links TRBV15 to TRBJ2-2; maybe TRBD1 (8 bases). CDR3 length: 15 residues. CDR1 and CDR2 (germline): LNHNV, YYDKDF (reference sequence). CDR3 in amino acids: CATSRDRGGPGELFF. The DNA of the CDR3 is TGTGCCACCAGCCGAGACAGGGGAGGGCCCGGGGAGCTGTTTTTT.

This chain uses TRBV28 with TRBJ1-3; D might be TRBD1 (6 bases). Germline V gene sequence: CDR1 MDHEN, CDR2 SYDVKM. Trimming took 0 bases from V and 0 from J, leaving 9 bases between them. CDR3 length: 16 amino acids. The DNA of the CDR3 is TGTGCCAGCAGTTTATGGGCAGGGGCCTCTGGAAACACCATATATTTT. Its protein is CASSLWAGASGNTIYF.

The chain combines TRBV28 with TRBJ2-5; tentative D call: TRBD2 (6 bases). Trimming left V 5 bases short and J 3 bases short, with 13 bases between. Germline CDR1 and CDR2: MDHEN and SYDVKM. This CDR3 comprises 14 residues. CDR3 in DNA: TGTGCCAGCAGTGCCCCGGTAGCGGAAGAGACCCAGTACTTC. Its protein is CASSAPVAEETQYF.

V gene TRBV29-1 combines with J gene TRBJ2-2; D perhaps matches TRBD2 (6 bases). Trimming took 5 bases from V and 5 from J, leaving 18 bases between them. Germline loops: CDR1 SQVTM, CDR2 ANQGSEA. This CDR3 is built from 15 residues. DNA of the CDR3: TGCAGCGTTCGGCGGGACCCCCGACGGACCGGGGAGCTGTTTTTT. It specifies CSVRRDPRRTGELFF.

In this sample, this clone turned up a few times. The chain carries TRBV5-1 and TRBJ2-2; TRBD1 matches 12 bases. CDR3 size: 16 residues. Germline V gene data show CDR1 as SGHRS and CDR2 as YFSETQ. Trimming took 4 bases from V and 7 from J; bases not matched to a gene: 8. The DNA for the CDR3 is TGCGCCAGCAGCCCCCCGGGACAGGGGGCTCTCGGGGAGCTGTTTTTT. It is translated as CASSPPGQGALGELFF.

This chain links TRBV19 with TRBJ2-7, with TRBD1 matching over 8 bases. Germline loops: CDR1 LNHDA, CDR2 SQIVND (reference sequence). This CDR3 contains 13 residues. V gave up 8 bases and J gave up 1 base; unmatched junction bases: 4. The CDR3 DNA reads TGTGCCAGTTGGGACAGGCGGTCCTACGAGCAGTACTTC. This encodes CASWDRRSYEQYF.

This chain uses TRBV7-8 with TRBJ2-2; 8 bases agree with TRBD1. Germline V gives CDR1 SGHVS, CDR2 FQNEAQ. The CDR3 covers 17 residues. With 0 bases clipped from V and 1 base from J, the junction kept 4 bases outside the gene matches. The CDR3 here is CASSLAPGQVNTGELFF. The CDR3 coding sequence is TGTGCCAGCAGCTTAGCTCCGGGACAGGTGAACACCGGGGAGCTGTTTTTT.

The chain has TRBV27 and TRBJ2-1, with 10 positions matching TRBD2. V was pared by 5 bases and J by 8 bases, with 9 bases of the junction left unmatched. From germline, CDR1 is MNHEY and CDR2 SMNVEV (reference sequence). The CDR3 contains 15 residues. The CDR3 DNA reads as TGTGCCAGCAGTCAAGCGGGGGGGCCGCCATATGAGCAGTTCTTC. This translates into CASSQAGGPPYEQFF.

CDR3 nucleotides: TGTGCCAGCAGCTTAGCAGCCGGGACAGGGGTAAAACTGTTTTTT. Protein product: CASSLAAGTGVKLFF. The V call is TRBV7-6, the J call TRBJ1-4, with TRBD1 matching 10 bases. CDR1 and CDR2 (germline): SGHVS, FNYEAQ. V trimming: 0 bases; J trimming: 10 bases; junction bases outside the gene matches: 5. CDR3 size: 15 residues.

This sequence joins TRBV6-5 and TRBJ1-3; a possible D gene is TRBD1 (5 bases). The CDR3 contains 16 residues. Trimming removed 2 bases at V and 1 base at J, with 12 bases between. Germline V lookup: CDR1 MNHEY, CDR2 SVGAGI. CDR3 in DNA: TGTGCCAGCAGTTACGGAGGGGTACGATCTGGAAACACCATATATTTT. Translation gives CASSYGGVRSGNTIYF.

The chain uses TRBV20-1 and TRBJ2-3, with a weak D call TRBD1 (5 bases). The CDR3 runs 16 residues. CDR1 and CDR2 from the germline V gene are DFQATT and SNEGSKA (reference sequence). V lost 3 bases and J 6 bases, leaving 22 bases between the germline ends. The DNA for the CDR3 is TGCAGTGCTAGTGCCCAGGGTTACGATAGTTGGGATACGCAGTATTTT. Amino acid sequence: CSASAQGYDSWDTQYF.

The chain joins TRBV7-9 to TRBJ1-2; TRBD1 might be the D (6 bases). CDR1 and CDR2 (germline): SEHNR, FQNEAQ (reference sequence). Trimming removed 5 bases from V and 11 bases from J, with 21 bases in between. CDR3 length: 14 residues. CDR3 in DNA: TGTGCCAGCAGCCCACCACAGGGTACCCCTACTTACACCTTC. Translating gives CASSPPQGTPTYTF.

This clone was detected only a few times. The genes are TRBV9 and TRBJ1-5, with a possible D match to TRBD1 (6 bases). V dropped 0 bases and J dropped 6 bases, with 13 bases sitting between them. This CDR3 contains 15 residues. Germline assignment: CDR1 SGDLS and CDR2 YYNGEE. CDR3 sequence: CASSVGTAVGQPQHF. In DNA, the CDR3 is TGTGCCAGCAGCGTAGGGACAGCCGTTGGTCAGCCCCAGCATTTT.

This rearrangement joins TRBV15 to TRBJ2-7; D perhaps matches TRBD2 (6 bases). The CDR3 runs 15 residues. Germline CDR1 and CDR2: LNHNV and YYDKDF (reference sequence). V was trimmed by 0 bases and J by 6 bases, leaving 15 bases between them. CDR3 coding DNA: TGTGCCACCAGCAGAGATTTTACGGGAGTGGTCGAGCAGTACTTC. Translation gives CATSRDFTGVVEQYF.

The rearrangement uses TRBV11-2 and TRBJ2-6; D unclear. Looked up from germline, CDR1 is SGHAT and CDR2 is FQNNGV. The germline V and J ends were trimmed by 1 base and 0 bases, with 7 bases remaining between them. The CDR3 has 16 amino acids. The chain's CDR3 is CASSLVANSGANVLTF. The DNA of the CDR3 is TGTGCCAGCAGCTTAGTTGCTAACTCTGGGGCCAACGTCCTGACTTTC.

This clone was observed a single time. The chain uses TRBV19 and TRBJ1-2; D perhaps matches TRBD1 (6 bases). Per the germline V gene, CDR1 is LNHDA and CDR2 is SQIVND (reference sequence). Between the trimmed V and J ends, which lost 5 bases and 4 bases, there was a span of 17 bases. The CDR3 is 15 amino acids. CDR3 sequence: CASSGTGNLGYGYTF. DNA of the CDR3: TGTGCCAGTAGTGGAACAGGGAACTTGGGCTATGGCTACACCTTC.

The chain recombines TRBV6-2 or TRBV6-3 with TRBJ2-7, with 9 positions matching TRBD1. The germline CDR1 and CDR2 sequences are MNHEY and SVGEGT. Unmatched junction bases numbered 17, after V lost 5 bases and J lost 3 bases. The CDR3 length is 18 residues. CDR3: CASSPRLQPWDRVYEQYV. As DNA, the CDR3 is TGTGCCAGCAGTCCCCGGCTGCAGCCCTGGGACAGGGTCTACGAGCAGTACGTC.

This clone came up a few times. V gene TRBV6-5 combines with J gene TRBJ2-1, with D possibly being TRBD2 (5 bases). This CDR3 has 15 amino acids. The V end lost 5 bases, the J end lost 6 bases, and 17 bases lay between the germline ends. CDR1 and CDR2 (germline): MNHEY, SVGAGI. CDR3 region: CASSPISGSPNEQFF. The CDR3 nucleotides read TGTGCCAGCAGTCCGATAAGCGGATCTCCCAATGAGCAGTTCTTC.

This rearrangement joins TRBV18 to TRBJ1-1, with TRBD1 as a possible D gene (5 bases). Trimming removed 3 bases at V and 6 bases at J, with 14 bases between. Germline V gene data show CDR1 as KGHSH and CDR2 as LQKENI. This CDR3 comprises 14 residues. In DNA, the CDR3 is TGTGCCAGCTCACCGGGGCGGGGAGGGCCTGAAGCTTTCTTT. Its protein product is CASSPGRGGPEAFF.

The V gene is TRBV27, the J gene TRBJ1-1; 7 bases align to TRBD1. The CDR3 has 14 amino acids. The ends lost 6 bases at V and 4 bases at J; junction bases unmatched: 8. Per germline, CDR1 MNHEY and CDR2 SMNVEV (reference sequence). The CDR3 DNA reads TGTGCCAGCAGATACGACAGGGCAGTCACTGAAGCTTTCTTT. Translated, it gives CASRYDRAVTEAFF.

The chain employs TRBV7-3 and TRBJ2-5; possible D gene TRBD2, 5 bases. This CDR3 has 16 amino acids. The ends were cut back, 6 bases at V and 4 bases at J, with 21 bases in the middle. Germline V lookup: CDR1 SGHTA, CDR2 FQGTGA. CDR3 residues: CASSYDGRGFGETQYF. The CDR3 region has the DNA TGTGCCAGCAGTTACGACGGCCGGGGTTTTGGAGAGACCCAGTACTTC.

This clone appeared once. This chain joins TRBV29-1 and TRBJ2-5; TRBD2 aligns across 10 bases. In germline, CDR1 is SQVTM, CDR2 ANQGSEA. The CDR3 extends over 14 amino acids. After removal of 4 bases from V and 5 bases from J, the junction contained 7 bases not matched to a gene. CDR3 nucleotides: TGCAGCGTTGTCCCAATTAGCGGGAGGGAGACCCAGTACTTC. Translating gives CSVVPISGRETQYF. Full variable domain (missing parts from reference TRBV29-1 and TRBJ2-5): SAVISQKPSRDICQRGTSLTIQCQVDSQVTMMFWYRQQPGQSLTLIATANQGSEATYESGFVIDKFPISRPNLTFSTLTVSNMSPEDSSIYLCSVVPISGRETQYFGPGTRLLVL.